This T cell receptor (beta chain) was sequenced during a study of blood T cell repertoires in COVID-19. For the study at large: Sources were T cells, B-cell-depleted T cells, or PBMCs; the material itself was cDNA or gDNA.

The authors' processing: Researchers report that nucleated cell counts were estimated from reference gene primer amplification. Profiling relied on immunoSEQ multiplex PCR, and the TCRdb table lists in-frame clones only, not all of them. The V and J calls and clone size are taken from that table; D and trimming were inferred from the DNA. The repertoire holds 310,000 or so clones, 87% seen once, with about 6% in the top ten. CDR1 is MDHEN and CDR2 is SYDVKM in the germline V gene. This CDR3 comprises 18 residues. The V gene lost 6 bases and the J gene lost 0 bases, with 18 bases spanning the gap. The sequence came from a woman in her 30s who had recovered from COVID-19. The sample consisted of PBMCs or T cells enriched from blood (not recorded which). This chain links TRBV28 with TRBJ1-6; possibly TRBD1 for D (5 bases). CDR3 in DNA: TGTGCCAGCAGATCTCTAGGACAACCGCGCTCCTATAATTCACCCCTCCACTTT. It is translated as CASRSLGQPRSYNSPLHF.